This entry lists 28 T cell receptor beta chains sequenced from one sample in a study of shared clonotypes between healthy human individuals. Here immunoSEQ multiplex PCR was the method, and the copy in TCRdb shows in-frame clones only, minus some. The sample shows about 1.1 million clones, approximately 80% of them seen only once. Sequenced material: memory CD4+ T cells from PBMCs. Described subset: CD45RA-negative fraction. These receptors were collected from a man aged 18 to 29 in good health. Some clones in this sample may be carry-over from other donors' samples.

CDR3 sequence reads: CASSLVEGVHEQYF. The CDR3 DNA is TGTGCCAGCAGCTTAGTCGAGGGAGTCCACGAGCAGTACTTC. The genes are TRBV7-9 and TRBJ2-7; D may be TRBD2 (5 bases). The V end lost 1 base, the J end lost 5 bases, and 12 bases lay between the germline ends. CDR3 length equals 14 residues. Germline CDR1 reads SEHNR; CDR2 reads FQNEAQ (reference sequence).

The chain couples TRBV10-2 to TRBJ2-3; 12 nucleotides align to TRBD2. The junction had 5 bases not matched to a gene; V was cut back by 6 bases and J by 1 base. Looked up from germline, CDR1 is WSHSY and CDR2 is SAAADI. This CDR3 is built from 16 residues. The CDR3: CASRRLAGEGTDTQYF. The CDR3 DNA reads TGCGCCAGCAGGCGACTAGCGGGAGAAGGCACAGATACGCAGTATTTT.

This sequence joins TRBV5-1 and TRBJ1-5; the D is unclear. Germline V CDR1 and CDR2: SGHRS, YFSETQ. The CDR3 is made up of 15 amino acids. Trimming cost V 2 bases and J 5 bases, with 14 bases left between them. CDR3 coding DNA: TGCGCCAGCAGCTTATCCCCTACGGGAGATCAGCCCCAGCATTTT. It specifies CASSLSPTGDQPQHF.

This clone appeared once. The chain couples TRBV28 to TRBJ2-7; maybe TRBD2 (6 bases). Germline V gives CDR1 MDHEN, CDR2 SYDVKM. This CDR3 has 15 amino acids. The V end was cut by 3 bases, the J end by 4 bases, with 16 bases between. The CDR3 bases are TGTGCCAGCAGTTTGGCGGGCACTAGCTCTTACGAGCAGTACTTC. It encodes CASSLAGTSSYEQYF.

The genes are TRBV25-1 and TRBJ1-2, with D tentatively TRBD1 (5 bases). This CDR3 region has 17 residues. V shed 4 bases and J shed 7 bases, with 25 bases lying between them. Germline lookup yields CDR1 MGHDK and CDR2 SYGVNS. CDR3 sequence (DNA): TGTGCCAGCAGTGGACACCTGGGACGGGGGGAAGCTGGTGGCTACACCTTC. As protein: CASSGHLGRGEAGGYTF.

Concerning this clone itself: A much more abundant neighbour one base away suggests this may be a read error. The chain links TRBV7-6 to TRBJ2-3; no definite D call. The CDR3 sequence is 16 residues long. Per the germline V gene, CDR1 is SGHVS and CDR2 is FNYEAQ. V shed 5 bases and J shed 2 bases, with 17 bases lying between them. In DNA, the CDR3 is TGTGCCAGCAGCCTGGGGATAGGCAGATACACAGATACGCAGTATTTT. As protein: CASSLGIGRYTDTQYF.

The gene calls are TRBV14 and TRBJ2-7; no firm D call. Trimming pared 4 bases from V and 6 bases from J, leaving 16 bases between. CDR3 length: 14 residues. Germline loops: CDR1 SGHDN, CDR2 FVKESK. The chain's CDR3 is CASSRAGQRLEQYF. Here the CDR3 DNA reads TGTGCCAGCAGCCGAGCCGGGCAGAGGCTCGAGCAGTACTTC.

V and J are TRBV10-3 and TRBJ2-7; 9 positions match TRBD2. This CDR3 contains 15 residues. CDR1 ENHRY and CDR2 SYGVKD come from the germline V gene. V was pared by 6 bases and J by 3 bases, with 9 bases of the junction left unmatched. The chain's CDR3 is CAIRNSGSGVYEQYF. Here the CDR3 DNA reads TGTGCCATCAGGAATAGCGGGAGTGGGGTCTACGAGCAGTACTTC.

V is TRBV2 and J is TRBJ2-2; a possible D gene is TRBD1 (6 bases). Germline lookup yields CDR1 SNHLY and CDR2 FYNNEI. V was pared by 8 bases and J by 0 bases, with 10 bases between. The CDR3 runs 14 residues. CDR3 region: CASGRQANTGELFF. In DNA, the CDR3 is TGTGCCAGCGGAAGACAGGCGAACACCGGGGAGCTGTTTTTT.

The V gene is TRBV27, the J gene TRBJ2-2; 8 bases map to TRBD2. V gave up 3 bases and J gave up 6 bases; unmatched junction bases: 15. CDR1 and CDR2 (germline): MNHEY, SMNVEV (reference sequence). The CDR3 spans 18 residues. CDR3 DNA: TGTGCCAGCAGTTTGGTAGCGGGATCCCACGGGGCGGCCGGGGAGCTGTTTTTT. It encodes CASSLVAGSHGAAGELFF.

The chain recombines TRBV18 with TRBJ1-4; D not certain. With 3 bases removed from V and 4 bases from J, the gap between germline ends came to 9 bases. Germline V gives CDR1 KGHSH, CDR2 LQKENI. The CDR3 sequence is 14 residues long. The CDR3 is CASSPIGDNEKLFF. CDR3 nucleotide sequence: TGTGCCAGCTCACCTATCGGGGATAATGAAAAACTGTTTTTT.

The CDR3 sequence: CASSEDMGREGGNIQYF. DNA for the CDR3: TGCGCCAGCAGTGAGGACATGGGGCGGGAGGGGGGAAACATTCAGTACTTC. V and J are TRBV10-1 and TRBJ2-4; 9 bases align to TRBD2. With V trimmed by 2 bases and J by 6 bases, 11 bases remained unmatched. Looked up from germline, CDR1 is WNHNN and CDR2 is SYGVQD (reference sequence). The CDR3 extends over 17 amino acids.

The genes are TRBV14 and TRBJ2-1; no firm D call. The V end lost 4 bases, the J end lost 5 bases, and 6 bases lay between the germline ends. This CDR3 spans 12 amino acids. Germline-derived CDR1 and CDR2 are SGHDN and FVKESK. The CDR3 nucleotides read TGTGCCAGCAGCCCGTCTAACAATGAGCAGTTCTTC. Amino acid sequence: CASSPSNNEQFF.

This clone was seen a handful of times. The chain carries TRBV18 and TRBJ1-2; 8 positions agree with TRBD1. Per the germline V gene, CDR1 is KGHSH and CDR2 is LQKENI. V trimming: 5 bases; J trimming: 6 bases; junction bases outside the gene matches: 11. The CDR3 runs 15 residues. CDR3 region: CASSSRQGRIDGYTF. The DNA of the CDR3 is TGTGCCAGCTCATCCAGACAGGGGCGTATCGATGGCTACACCTTC.

The chain joins TRBV10-2 to TRBJ1-4; D may be TRBD1 (6 bases). This CDR3 has 17 amino acids. Germline CDR1 reads WSHSY; CDR2 reads SAAADI. The germline V and J ends were trimmed by 0 bases and 7 bases, with 18 bases remaining between them. The CDR3 is CASSESTRGGEGEKLFF. The DNA of the CDR3 is TGCGCCAGCAGTGAGTCGACGAGGGGGGGGGAAGGTGAAAAACTGTTTTTT.

The gene calls are TRBV7-6 and TRBJ2-1, with D maybe TRBD2 (5 bases). V was cut by 1 base and J by 5 bases, with 15 bases left in between. The CDR3 length is 16 residues. Germline V lookup: CDR1 SGHVS, CDR2 FNYEAQ. Here the CDR3 reads CASSLGSPGLDNEQFF. In DNA, the CDR3 is TGTGCCAGCAGCTTAGGGTCTCCGGGGTTGGACAATGAGCAGTTCTTC. Full variable domain (rest looked up from reference TRBV7-6 and TRBJ2-1): GAGVSQSPRYKVTKRGQDVALRCDPISGHVSLYWYRQALGQGPEFLTYFNYEAQQDKSGLPNDRFSAERPEGSISTLTIQRTEQRDSAMYRCASSLGSPGLDNEQFFGPGTRLTVL.

This chain uses TRBV4-1 with TRBJ2-3; no definite D call. The germline V gene has CDR1 MGHRA and CDR2 YSYEKL. Trimming pared 4 bases from V and 9 bases from J, leaving 17 bases between. CDR3 length: 14 amino acids. The CDR3: CASSPDPVGNTQYF. The CDR3 bases are TGCGCCAGCAGCCCCGACCCTGTGGGTAACACGCAGTATTTT.

The J gene is TRBJ2-4, the V gene TRBV2; 7 bases line up with TRBD2. Trimming removed 6 bases from V and 8 bases from J; junction bases left unmatched: 4. This CDR3 is built from 12 residues. From germline, CDR1 is SNHLY and CDR2 FYNNEI. The CDR3 coding sequence is TGTGCCAGCAGGGTGGGAGGGGACATTCAGTACTTC. This codes for CASRVGGDIQYF.

The chain combines TRBV4-1 with TRBJ2-7; no definite D call. The germline V gene encodes CDR1 MGHRA and CDR2 YSYEKL. V lost 1 base to trimming and J lost 6 bases, with 13 bases between them. The CDR3 runs to 14 residues. DNA of the CDR3: TGCGCCAGCAGCCAAGGGGCGGCAGACGGCGAGCAGTACTTC. Translation: CASSQGAADGEQYF.

This chain uses TRBV6-1 with TRBJ2-1; 10 nucleotides line up with TRBD1. CDR1 and CDR2 from the germline V gene are MNHNS and SASEGT. Trimming removed 4 bases from V and 6 bases from J; junction bases left unmatched: 9. The CDR3 has 16 amino acids. The DNA of the CDR3 is TGTGCCAGCAGTGGTCTAAAAGGACAGGGGGGCAATGAGCAGTTCTTC. Translated: CASSGLKGQGGNEQFF.

This rearrangement joins TRBV11-2 to TRBJ2-2, with TRBD1 identical over 8 bases. CDR3 length: 18 amino acids. The V gene end was trimmed by 5 bases and the J gene end by 5 bases; junction bases not matched to a gene: 16. Germline V gene data show CDR1 as SGHAT and CDR2 as FQNNGV. The CDR3 loop is CASSPSARTGFWTGELFF. CDR3 bases: TGTGCCAGCAGCCCCAGTGCTCGGACAGGGTTTTGGACCGGGGAGCTGTTTTTT.

This clone was recorded at least ten times. The V gene is TRBV15, the J gene TRBJ1-1; D not resolved. With 4 bases removed from V and 5 bases from J, the gap between germline ends came to 11 bases. CDR3 length equals 13 residues. In germline, CDR1 is LNHNV, CDR2 YYDKDF (reference sequence). In DNA form, the CDR3 reads TGTGCCACCAGCATGGTTTGGAAGACTGAAGCTTTCTTT. It translates to CATSMVWKTEAFF.

The chain links TRBV28 to TRBJ2-3; D possibly corresponds to TRBD2 (5 bases). CDR3 length: 15 residues. Between the trimmed V and J ends, which lost 4 bases and 0 bases, there was a span of 11 bases. The germline V gene encodes CDR1 MDHEN and CDR2 SYDVKM. CDR3 nucleotides: TGTGCCAGCAGTTCCAGCGGATTTAGCACAGATACGCAGTATTTT. Encoded protein: CASSSSGFSTDTQYF.

The rearrangement uses TRBV23-1 and TRBJ2-1; D perhaps matches TRBD2 (5 bases). TRBV23-1 is labeled an ORF, and its function is uncertain. The CDR3 spans 16 residues. Trimming shortened V by 3 bases and J by 8 bases, and 20 bases separated the two germline ends. CDR3 region: CASSHLLGKLPHEQFF. The DNA of the CDR3 is TGCGCCAGCAGTCACTTACTAGGAAAATTGCCCCATGAGCAGTTCTTC.

V gene TRBV11-3 combines with J gene TRBJ2-7; D possibly corresponds to TRBD1 (5 bases). This CDR3 comprises 13 residues. Trimming removed 5 bases from V and 5 bases from J, with 13 bases in between. Germline lookup yields CDR1 SGHNT and CDR2 YENEEA. Written as DNA, the CDR3 is TGTGCCAGCAGCCCGACAGCCGTCCACGAGCAGTACTTC. The encoded protein is CASSPTAVHEQYF.

The V gene is TRBV5-1, the J gene TRBJ1-1, with D perhaps TRBD1 (5 bases). The ends were cut back, 1 base at V and 7 bases at J, with 14 bases in the middle. CDR3 length: 14 amino acids. CDR1 is SGHRS and CDR2 is YFSETQ in the germline V gene. The CDR3 sequence is CASSLRDGGFEAFF. For the CDR3, the DNA is TGCGCCAGCAGCTTGAGGGACGGCGGATTTGAAGCTTTCTTT.

The rearrangement uses TRBV4-2 and TRBJ2-3, with 9 bases matching TRBD2. The CDR3 is 18 amino acids. Per germline, CDR1 LGHNA and CDR2 YNFKEQ. V lost 0 bases to trimming and J lost 6 bases; unmatched junction nucleotides: 13. In DNA form, the CDR3 reads TGTGCCAGCAGCCAAGACCCCTTTAGTAGCGGGAGTACGGATACGCAGTATTTT. It is translated as CASSQDPFSSGSTDTQYF.

J is TRBJ2-1 and V is TRBV5-1; 9 positions match TRBD2. With 4 bases clipped from V and 3 bases from J, the junction kept 2 bases outside the gene matches. This CDR3 spans 14 amino acids. CDR1 is SGHRS, CDR2 YFSETQ, per germline. Here the CDR3 DNA reads TGCGCCAGCAGCGGTAGCGGGAGCTACAATGAGCAGTTCTTC. It translates to CASSGSGSYNEQFF. Combining the CDR3 with reference TRBV5-1 and TRBJ2-1 gives the whole variable domain KAGVTQTPRYLIKTRGQQVTLSCSPISGHRSVSWYQQTPGQGLQFLFEYFSETQRNKGNFPGRFSGRQFSNSRSEMNVSTLELGDSALYLCASSGSGSYNEQFFGPGTRLTVL.